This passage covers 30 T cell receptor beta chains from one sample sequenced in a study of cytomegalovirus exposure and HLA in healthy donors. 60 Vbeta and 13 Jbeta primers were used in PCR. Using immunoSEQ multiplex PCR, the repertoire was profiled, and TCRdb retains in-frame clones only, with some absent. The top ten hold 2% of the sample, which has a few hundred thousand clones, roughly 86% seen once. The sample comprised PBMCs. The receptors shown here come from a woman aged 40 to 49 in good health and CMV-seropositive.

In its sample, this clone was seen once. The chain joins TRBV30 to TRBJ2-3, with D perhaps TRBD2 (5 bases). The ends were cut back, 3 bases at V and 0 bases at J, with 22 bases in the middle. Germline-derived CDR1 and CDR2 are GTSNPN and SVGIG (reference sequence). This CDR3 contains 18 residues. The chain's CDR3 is CAWRGWSAGRSSTDTQYF. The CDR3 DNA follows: TGTGCCTGGAGGGGGTGGTCCGCGGGCCGTTCTAGCACAGATACGCAGTATTTT.

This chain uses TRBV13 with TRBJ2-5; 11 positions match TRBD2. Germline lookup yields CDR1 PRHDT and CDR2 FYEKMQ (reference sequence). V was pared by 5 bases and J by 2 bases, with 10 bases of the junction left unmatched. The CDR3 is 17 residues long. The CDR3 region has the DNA TGTGCCAGCAGCGGCTCACTAGCGGGAGTAGGACAAGAGACCCAGTACTTC. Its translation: CASSGSLAGVGQETQYF. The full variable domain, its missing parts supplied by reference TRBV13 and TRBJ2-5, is AAGVIQSPRHLIKEKRETATLKCYPIPRHDTVYWYQQGPGQDPQFLISFYEKMQSDKGSIPDRFSAQQFSDYHSELNMSSLELGDSALYFCASSGSLAGVGQETQYFGPGTRLLVL.

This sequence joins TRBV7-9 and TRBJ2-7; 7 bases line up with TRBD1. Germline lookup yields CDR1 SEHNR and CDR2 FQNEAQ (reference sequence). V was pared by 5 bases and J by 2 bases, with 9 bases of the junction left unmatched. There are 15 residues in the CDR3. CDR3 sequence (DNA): TGTGCCAGCAGCCTTCCCGGACAGGTGACCTACGAGCAGTACTTC. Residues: CASSLPGQVTYEQYF.

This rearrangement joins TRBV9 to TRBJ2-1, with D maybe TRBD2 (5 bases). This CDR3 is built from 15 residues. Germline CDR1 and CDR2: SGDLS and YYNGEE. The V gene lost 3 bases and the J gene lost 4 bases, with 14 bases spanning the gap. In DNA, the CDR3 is TGTGCCAGCAGCGAGGGTAGCGAGACTTACAATGAGCAGTTCTTC. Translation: CASSEGSETYNEQFF.

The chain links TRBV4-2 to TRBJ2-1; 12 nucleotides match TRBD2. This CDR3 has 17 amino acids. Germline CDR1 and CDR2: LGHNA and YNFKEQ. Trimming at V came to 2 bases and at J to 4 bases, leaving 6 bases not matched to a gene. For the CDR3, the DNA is TGTGCCAGCAGCCAACTCGGACTAGCGGGACGTTACAATGAGCAGTTCTTC. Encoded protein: CASSQLGLAGRYNEQFF.

CDR3 protein: CASSWTGKKNIQYF. DNA for the CDR3: TGTGCCAGCAGTTGGACAGGGAAAAAAAACATTCAGTACTTC. The chain links TRBV27 to TRBJ2-4; 8 bases match TRBD1. CDR1 and CDR2 (germline): MNHEY, SMNVEV (reference sequence). V gave up 4 bases and J gave up 4 bases; unmatched junction bases: 3. The CDR3 length is 14 residues.

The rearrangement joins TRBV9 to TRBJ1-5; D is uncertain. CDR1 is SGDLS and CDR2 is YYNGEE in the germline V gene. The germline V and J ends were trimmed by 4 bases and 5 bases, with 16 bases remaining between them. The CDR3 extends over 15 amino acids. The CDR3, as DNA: TGTGCCAGCAGCCCCTTCGGGTCGGCCGATCAGCCCCAGCATTTT. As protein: CASSPFGSADQPQHF.

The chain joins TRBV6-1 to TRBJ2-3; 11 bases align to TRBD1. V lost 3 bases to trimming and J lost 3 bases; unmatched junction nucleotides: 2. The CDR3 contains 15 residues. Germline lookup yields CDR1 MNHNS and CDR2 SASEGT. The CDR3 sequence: CASSEDRGLTDTQYF. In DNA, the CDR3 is TGTGCCAGCAGTGAGGACAGGGGGCTTACAGATACGCAGTATTTT.

In DNA form, the CDR3 reads TGTGCCAGCAGTCGAACAGGGGGCGGCAATCAGCCCCAGCATTTT. This codes for CASSRTGGGNQPQHF. The chain combines TRBV2 with TRBJ1-5; 9 bases agree with TRBD1. J lost 2 bases, V lost 5 bases, and 4 bases had no gene match. The length of the CDR3 is 15 residues. Germline-derived CDR1 and CDR2 are SNHLY and FYNNEI.

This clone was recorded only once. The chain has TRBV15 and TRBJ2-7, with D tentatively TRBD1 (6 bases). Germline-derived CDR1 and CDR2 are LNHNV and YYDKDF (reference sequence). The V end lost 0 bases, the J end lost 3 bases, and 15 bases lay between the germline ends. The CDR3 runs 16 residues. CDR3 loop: CATSREQGSTLYEQYF. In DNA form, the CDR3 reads TGTGCCACCAGCAGAGAACAGGGCAGTACTCTCTACGAGCAGTACTTC. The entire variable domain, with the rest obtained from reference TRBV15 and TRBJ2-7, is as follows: DAMVIQNPRYQVTQFGKPVTLSCSQTLNHNVMYWYQQKSSQAPKLLFHYYDKDFNNEADTPDNFQSRRPNTSFCFLDIRSPGLGDTAMYLCATSREQGSTLYEQYFGPGTRLTVT.

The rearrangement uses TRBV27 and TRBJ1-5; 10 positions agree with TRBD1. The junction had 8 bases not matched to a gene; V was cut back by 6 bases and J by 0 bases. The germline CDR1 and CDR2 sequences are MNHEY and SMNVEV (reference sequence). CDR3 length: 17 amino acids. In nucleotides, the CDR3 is TGTGCCAGCAGGAAGACAGGGGGCGCAGGTAGCAATCAGCCCCAGCATTTT. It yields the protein CASRKTGGAGSNQPQHF.

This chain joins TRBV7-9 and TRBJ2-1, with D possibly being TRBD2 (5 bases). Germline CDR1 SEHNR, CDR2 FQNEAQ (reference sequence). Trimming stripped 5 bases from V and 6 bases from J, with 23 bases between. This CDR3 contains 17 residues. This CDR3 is CASSVPLPSGDPNEQFF. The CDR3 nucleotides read TGTGCCAGCAGCGTCCCCCTCCCCAGCGGAGACCCCAATGAGCAGTTCTTC.

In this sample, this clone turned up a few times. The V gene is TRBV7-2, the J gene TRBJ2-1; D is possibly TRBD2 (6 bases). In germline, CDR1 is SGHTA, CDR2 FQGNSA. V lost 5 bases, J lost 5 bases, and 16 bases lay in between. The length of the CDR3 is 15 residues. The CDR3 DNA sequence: TGTGCCAGCAGCGAAGCCTCGGGAGCTCACAATGAGCAGTTCTTC. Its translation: CASSEASGAHNEQFF.

CDR3 coding DNA: TGTGCCAGCAGTGGGCGGGACAGGGGGCCTTATGGCTACACCTTC. This translates into CASSGRDRGPYGYTF. The chain combines TRBV6-1 with TRBJ1-2; 12 positions agree with TRBD1. CDR3 length: 15 residues. V gave up 4 bases and J gave up 5 bases; unmatched junction bases: 5. Looked up from germline, CDR1 is MNHNS and CDR2 is SASEGT.

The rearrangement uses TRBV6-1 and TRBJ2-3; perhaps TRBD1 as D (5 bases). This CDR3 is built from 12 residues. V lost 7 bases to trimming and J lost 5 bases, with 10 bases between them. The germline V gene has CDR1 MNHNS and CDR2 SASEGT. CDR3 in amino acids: CASTRQLDTQYF. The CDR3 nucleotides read TGTGCCAGCACCCGACAGCTAGATACGCAGTATTTT.

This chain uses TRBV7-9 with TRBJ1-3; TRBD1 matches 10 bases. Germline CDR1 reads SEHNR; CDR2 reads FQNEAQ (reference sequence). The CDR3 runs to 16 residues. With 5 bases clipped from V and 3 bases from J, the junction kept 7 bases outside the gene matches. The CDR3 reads CASSQTGGIIGNTIYF. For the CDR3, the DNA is TGTGCCAGCAGCCAGACAGGGGGCATAATTGGAAACACCATATATTTT.

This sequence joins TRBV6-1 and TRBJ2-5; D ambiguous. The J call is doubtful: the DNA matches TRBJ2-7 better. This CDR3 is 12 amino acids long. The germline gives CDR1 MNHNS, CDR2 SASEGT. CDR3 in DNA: TGTGCCAGCAGTTTAATTAACTACGAGCAGTACTTC. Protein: CASSLINYEQYF.

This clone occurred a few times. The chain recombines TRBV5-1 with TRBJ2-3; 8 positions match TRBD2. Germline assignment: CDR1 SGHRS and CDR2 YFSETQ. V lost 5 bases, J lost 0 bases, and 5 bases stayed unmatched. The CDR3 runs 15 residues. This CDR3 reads CASSVTSASTDTQYF. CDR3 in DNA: TGCGCCAGCAGTGTGACTAGCGCGAGCACAGATACGCAGTATTTT.

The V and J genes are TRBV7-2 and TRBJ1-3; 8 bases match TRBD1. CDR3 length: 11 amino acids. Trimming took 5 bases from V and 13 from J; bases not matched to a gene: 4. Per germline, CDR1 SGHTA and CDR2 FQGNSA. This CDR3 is CASSLRQGIYF. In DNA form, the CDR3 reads TGTGCCAGCAGCCTGAGACAGGGGATATATTTT.

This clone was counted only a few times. The CDR3 spells CASMRRKVNTNTEAFF. The CDR3 bases are TGTGCCAGTATGAGGCGGAAGGTTAATACGAACACTGAAGCTTTCTTT. The genes are TRBV19 and TRBJ1-1; D call uncertain. The CDR3 consists of 16 residues. Trimming shortened V by 7 bases and J by 1 base, and 19 bases separated the two germline ends. CDR1 is LNHDA, CDR2 SQIVND, per germline (reference sequence). The full variable domain, with the rest looked up from reference TRBV19 and TRBJ1-1, is DGGITQSPKYLFRKEGQNVTLSCEQNLNHDAMYWYRQDPGQGLRLIYYSQIVNDFQKGDIAEGYSVSREKKESFPLTVTSAQKNPTAFYLCASMRRKVNTNTEAFFGQGTRLTVV.

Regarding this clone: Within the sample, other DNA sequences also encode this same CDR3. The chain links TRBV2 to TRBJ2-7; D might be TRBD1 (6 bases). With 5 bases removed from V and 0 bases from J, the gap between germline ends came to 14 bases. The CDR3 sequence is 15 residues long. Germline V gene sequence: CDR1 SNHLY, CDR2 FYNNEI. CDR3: CASSRTGRGSYEQYF. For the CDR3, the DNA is TGTGCCAGCAGTCGTACCGGCAGGGGCTCCTACGAGCAGTACTTC. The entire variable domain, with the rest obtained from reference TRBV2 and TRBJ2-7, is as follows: EPEVTQTPSHQVTQMGQEVILRCVPISNHLYFYWYRQILGQKVEFLVSFYNNEISEKSEIFDDQFSVERPDGSNFTLKIRSTKLEDSAMYFCASSRTGRGSYEQYFGPGTRLTVT.

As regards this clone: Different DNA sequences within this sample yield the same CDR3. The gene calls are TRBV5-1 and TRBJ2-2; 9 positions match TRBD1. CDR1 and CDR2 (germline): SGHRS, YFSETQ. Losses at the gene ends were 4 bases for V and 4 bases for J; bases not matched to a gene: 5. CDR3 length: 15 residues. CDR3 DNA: TGCGCCAGCAGCCCGGGACAGGGTGCCACCGGGGAGCTGTTTTTT. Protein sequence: CASSPGQGATGELFF.

The CDR3 nucleotides read TGTGCCATCAGTGGGGACAGGGTGAACACCGGGGAGCTGTTTTTT. Amino acids: CAISGDRVNTGELFF. The chain carries TRBV10-3 and TRBJ2-2; TRBD1 aligns across 9 bases. The junction had 1 base not matched to a gene; V was cut back by 4 bases and J by 1 base. The CDR3 is made up of 15 amino acids. Looked up from germline, CDR1 is ENHRY and CDR2 is SYGVKD.

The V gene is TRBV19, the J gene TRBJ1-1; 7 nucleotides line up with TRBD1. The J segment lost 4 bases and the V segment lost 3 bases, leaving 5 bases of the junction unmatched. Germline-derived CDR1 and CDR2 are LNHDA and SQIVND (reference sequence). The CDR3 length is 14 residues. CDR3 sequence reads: CASSMRGRGTEAFF. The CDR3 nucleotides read TGTGCCAGTAGTATGAGGGGGCGAGGCACTGAAGCTTTCTTT.

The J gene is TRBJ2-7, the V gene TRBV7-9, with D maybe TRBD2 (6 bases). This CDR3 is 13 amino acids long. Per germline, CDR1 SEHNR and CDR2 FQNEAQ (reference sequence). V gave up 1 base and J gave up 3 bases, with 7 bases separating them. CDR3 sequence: CASSLERVYEQYF. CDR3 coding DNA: TGTGCCAGCAGCTTAGAGCGGGTCTACGAGCAGTACTTC.

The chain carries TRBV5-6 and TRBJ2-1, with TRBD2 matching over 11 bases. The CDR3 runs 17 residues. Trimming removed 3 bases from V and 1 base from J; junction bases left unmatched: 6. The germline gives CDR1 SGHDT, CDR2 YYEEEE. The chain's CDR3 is CASSSDLAGGSYNEQFF. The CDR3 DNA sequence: TGTGCCAGCAGCTCCGATCTAGCGGGGGGTTCCTACAATGAGCAGTTCTTC.

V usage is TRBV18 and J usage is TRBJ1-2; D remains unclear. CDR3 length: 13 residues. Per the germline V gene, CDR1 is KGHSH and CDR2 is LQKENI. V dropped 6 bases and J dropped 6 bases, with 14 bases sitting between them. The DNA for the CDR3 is TGTGCCAGCTCCGAGCGGCAGGCGGATGGCTACACCTTC. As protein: CASSERQADGYTF.

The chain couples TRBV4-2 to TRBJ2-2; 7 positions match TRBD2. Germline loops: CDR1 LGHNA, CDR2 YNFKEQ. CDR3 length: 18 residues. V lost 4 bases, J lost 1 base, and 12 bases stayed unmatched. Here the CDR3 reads CASSPRGVLAMNTGELFF. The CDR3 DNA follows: TGTGCCAGCAGCCCCCGGGGGGTACTAGCGATGAACACCGGGGAGCTGTTTTTT.

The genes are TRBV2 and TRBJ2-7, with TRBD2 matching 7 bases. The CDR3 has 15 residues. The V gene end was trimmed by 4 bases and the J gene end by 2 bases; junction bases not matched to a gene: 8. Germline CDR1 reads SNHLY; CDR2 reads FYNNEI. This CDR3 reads CASSAPSGLTYEQYF. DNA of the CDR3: TGTGCCAGCAGTGCCCCTAGCGGCCTTACCTACGAGCAGTACTTC.

The DNA for the CDR3 is TGTGCCAGCAGCGGACAGAACACTGAAGCTTTCTTT. This codes for CASSGQNTEAFF. The chain employs TRBV9 and TRBJ1-1; D is uncertain. The V end was cut by 3 bases, the J end by 1 base, with 4 bases between. The germline CDR1 and CDR2 sequences are SGDLS and YYNGEE. The CDR3 runs to 12 residues. Filled out from reference TRBV9 and TRBJ1-1, the complete variable domain reads DSGVTQTPKHLITATGQRVTLRCSPRSGDLSVYWYQQSLDQGLQFLIQYYNGEERAKGNILERFSAQQFPDLHSELNLSSLELGDSALYFCASSGQNTEAFFGQGTRLTVV.